This T cell receptor beta chain was sequenced for a study of blood T cell repertoires in COVID-19. Study details: Both acute and convalescent COVID-19 samples were obtained from the United States, Italy and Spain. PBMCs, B-cell-depleted T cells, or T cells provided the cDNA or gDNA that made up the material.

Under the authors' procedure: Amplification of reference gene primers provided the estimated nucleated cell counts. Produced via immunoSEQ multiplex PCR; TCRdb's table is partial and in-frame only. From that table come the V and J calls and clone size; the DNA was used to work out D and trimming. The repertoire holds about 76,000 clones, with over 70% as singletons. The receptor was isolated from a man aged 50 to 59 with active COVID-19. Input material: peripheral blood.

The CDR3 region is CASSRTGNTEAFF. CDR3 sequence (DNA): TGTGCCAGCAGTCGAACAGGTAACACTGAAGCTTTCTTT. The chain combines TRBV6-5 with TRBJ1-1; TRBD1 might be the D (5 bases). Germline V gene lookup returns CDR1 MNHEY and CDR2 SVGAGI. V was shortened by 5 bases and J by 2 bases, with 9 bases between the two germline ends. The CDR3 has 13 amino acids.